This TCR beta chain was obtained from a study of OX40 agonist ivuxolimab in advanced cancers. General study points: By week 6 at 0.1 to 3.0 mg/kg, blood CD4+ and CD8+ T cells had expanded clonally. Some nonresponders also had low normalized T-cell clonal expansion.

A word on this clone: Its antigen remains unidentified.

Produced via immunoSEQ multiplex PCR; TCRdb's table is partial and in-frame only. Here the sample spans 42,000 or so clones, around 88% being singletons. The CDR3 spans 15 residues. After removal of 7 bases from V and 6 bases from J, the junction contained 9 bases not matched to a gene. Germline-derived CDR1 and CDR2 are MNHEY and SVGAGI. The clonotype originates from an adult with an advanced solid tumor such as melanoma, head and neck, liver or kidney cancer. The chain joins TRBV6-5 to TRBJ2-3; TRBD2 agrees at 11 bases. Material: CD4+ or CD8+ T cells sorted from blood, obtained in a trial of the OX40 agonist ivuxolimab. CDR3 coding DNA: TGTGCCAGCACTCCCCGGGCTAGCGGGGGGGATACGCAGTATTTT. This gives the protein CASTPRASGGDTQYF.